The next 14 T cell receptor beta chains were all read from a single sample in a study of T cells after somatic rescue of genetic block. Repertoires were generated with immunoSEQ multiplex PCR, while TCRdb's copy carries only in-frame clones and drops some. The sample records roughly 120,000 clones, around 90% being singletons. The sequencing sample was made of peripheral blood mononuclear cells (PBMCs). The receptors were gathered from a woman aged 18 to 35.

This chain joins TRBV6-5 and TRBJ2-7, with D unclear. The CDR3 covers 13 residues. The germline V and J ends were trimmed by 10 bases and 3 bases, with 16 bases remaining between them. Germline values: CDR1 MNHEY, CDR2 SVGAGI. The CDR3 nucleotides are TGTGCCACCGCGTTACAAAAAAACTACGAGCAGTACTTC. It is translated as CATALQKNYEQYF.

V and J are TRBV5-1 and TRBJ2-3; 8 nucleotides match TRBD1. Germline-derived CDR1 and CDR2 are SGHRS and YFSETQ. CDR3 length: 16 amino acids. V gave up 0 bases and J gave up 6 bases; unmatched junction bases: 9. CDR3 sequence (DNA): TGCGCCAGCAGCTTGGGGACAGGGCGGTCTCGGGATACGCAGTATTTT. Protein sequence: CASSLGTGRSRDTQYF.

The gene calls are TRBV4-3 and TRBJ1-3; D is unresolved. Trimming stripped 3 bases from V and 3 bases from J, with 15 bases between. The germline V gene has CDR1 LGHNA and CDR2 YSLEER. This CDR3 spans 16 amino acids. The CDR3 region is CASSQDRGWDGNTIYF. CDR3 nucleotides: TGCGCCAGCAGCCAGGACCGGGGTTGGGATGGAAACACCATATATTTT.

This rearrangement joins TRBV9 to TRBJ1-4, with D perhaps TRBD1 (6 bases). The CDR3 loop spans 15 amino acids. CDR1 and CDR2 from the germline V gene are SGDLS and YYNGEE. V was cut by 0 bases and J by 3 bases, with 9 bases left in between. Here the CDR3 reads CASSVAGAPNEKLFF. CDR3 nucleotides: TGTGCCAGCAGCGTAGCGGGGGCGCCTAATGAAAAACTGTTTTTT.

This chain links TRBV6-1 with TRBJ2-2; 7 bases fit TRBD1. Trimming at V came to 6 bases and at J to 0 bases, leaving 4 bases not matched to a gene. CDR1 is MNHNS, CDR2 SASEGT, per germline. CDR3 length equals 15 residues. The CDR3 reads CASRPQGSNTGELFF. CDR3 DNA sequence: TGTGCCAGCAGACCACAGGGGTCGAACACCGGGGAGCTGTTTTTT.

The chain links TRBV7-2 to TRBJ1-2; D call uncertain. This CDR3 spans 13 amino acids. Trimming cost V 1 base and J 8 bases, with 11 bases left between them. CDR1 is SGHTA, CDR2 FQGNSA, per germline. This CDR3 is CASSLGTAGGYTF. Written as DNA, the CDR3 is TGTGCCAGCAGCTTAGGGACTGCCGGAGGCTACACCTTC.

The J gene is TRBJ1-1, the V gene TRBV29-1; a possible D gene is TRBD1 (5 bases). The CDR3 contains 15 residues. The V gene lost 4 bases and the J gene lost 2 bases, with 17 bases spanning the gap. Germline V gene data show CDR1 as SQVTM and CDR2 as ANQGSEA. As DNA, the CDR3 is TGCAGCGTTGTATTCTGGGGCGCGAGTAACACTGAAGCTTTCTTT. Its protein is CSVVFWGASNTEAFF.

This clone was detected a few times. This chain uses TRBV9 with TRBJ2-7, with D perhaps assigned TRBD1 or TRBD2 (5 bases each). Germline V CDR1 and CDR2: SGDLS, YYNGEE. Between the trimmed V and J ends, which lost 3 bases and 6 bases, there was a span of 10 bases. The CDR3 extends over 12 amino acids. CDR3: CASSGPGSEQYF. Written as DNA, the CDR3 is TGTGCCAGCAGCGGTCCAGGGAGCGAGCAGTACTTC.

The CDR3 nucleotides are TGTGCCAGTAGTCTACGGGAGAGCGGTAAAGAGACCCAGTACTTC. Its protein product is CASSLRESGKETQYF. The chain recombines TRBV19 with TRBJ2-5, with a tentative D call TRBD2 (6 bases). From germline, CDR1 is LNHDA and CDR2 SQIVND (reference sequence). The CDR3 sequence is 15 residues long. Trimming removed 5 bases at V and 3 bases at J, with 16 bases between.

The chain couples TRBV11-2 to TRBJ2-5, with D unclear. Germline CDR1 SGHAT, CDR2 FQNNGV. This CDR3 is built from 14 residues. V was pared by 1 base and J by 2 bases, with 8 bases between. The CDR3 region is CASSLGYSQETQYF. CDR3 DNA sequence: TGTGCCAGCAGCTTAGGTTATAGTCAAGAGACCCAGTACTTC.

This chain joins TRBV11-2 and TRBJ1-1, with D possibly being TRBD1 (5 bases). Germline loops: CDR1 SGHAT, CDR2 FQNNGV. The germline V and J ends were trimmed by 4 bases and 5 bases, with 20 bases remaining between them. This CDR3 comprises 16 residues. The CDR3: CASSSYPYRSRTEAFF. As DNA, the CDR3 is TGTGCCAGCAGCTCGTACCCTTACAGGAGCAGGACTGAAGCTTTCTTT.

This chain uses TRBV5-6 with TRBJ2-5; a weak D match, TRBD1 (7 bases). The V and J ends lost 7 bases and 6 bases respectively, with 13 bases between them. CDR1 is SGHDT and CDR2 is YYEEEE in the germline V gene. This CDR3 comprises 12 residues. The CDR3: CASGGGPQTQYF. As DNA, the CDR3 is TGTGCCAGCGGAGGGGGCCCCCAGACCCAGTACTTC.

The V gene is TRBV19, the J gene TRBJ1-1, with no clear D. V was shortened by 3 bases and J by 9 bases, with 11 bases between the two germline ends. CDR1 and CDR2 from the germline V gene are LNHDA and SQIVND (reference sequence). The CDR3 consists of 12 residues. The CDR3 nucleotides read TGTGCCAGTAGTATGATTGGACCTCAAGCTTTCTTT. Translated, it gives CASSMIGPQAFF.

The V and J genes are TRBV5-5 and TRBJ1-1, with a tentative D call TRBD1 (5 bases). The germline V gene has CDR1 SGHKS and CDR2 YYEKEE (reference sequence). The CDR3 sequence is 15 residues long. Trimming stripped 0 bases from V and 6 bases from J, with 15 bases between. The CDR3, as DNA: TGTGCCAGCAGCTTGGAAGTCCGGACACGATCTGAAGCTTTCTTT. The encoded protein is CASSLEVRTRSEAFF.